The 19 T cell receptor beta chains below all came from one sample that was sequenced in a study of Ad26.COV2.S vaccination and SARS-CoV-2 variants. Regarding treatment: some 19 received Ad26.COV2.S at low or high dose, single or two shots; several received placebo; per-sample allocation not given. Material that was analyzed had been drawn on day 63 after the first vaccine or placebo injection. Clones were read by immunoSEQ multiplex PCR, and TCRdb kept only the in-frame ones, dropping some. The sample lists over 400,000 clones, about 90% occurring once. The sequencing used peripheral blood, collected in a trial of Ad26.COV2.S vaccine versus placebo. The receptors come from a person aged 18-60 years who received the Ad26.COV2.S COVID-19 vaccine or a placebo.

In this sample, this clone turned up once. The V gene is TRBV29-1, the J gene TRBJ2-5; D is possibly TRBD1 (6 bases). The V end lost 5 bases, the J end lost 4 bases, and 11 bases lay between the germline ends. Looked up from germline, CDR1 is SQVTM and CDR2 is ANQGSEA. The CDR3 runs to 12 residues. The CDR3 protein is CSVSGRGETQYF. Written as DNA, the CDR3 is TGCAGCGTTTCCGGCAGGGGAGAGACCCAGTACTTC.

This rearrangement joins TRBV10-3 to TRBJ2-1; D call uncertain. CDR3 length: 12 amino acids. V was shortened by 3 bases and J by 5 bases, with 5 bases between the two germline ends. Germline lookup yields CDR1 ENHRY and CDR2 SYGVKD. The CDR3 coding sequence is TGTGCCATCAGTGATCTGGACAATGAGCAGTTCTTC. Amino acid sequence: CAISDLDNEQFF.

The rearrangement joins TRBV6-5 to TRBJ2-1, with 10 bases matching TRBD2. The V segment lost 6 bases and the J segment 10 bases; nucleotides outside the gene matches: 12. The CDR3 spans 15 residues. Germline-derived CDR1 and CDR2 are MNHEY and SVGAGI. CDR3 sequence: CASRRVASGSIEQFF. CDR3 coding DNA: TGTGCCAGCAGAAGAGTGGCTAGCGGGAGTATAGAGCAGTTCTTC.

The V gene is TRBV10-2, the J gene TRBJ2-7; D tentatively reads TRBD1 or TRBD2 (5 bases each). Trimming pared 0 bases from V and 2 bases from J, leaving 17 bases between. The V gene's germline CDR1 is WSHSY and CDR2 SAAADI. This CDR3 is built from 17 residues. CDR3 residues: CASSESRGRTETYEQYF. In nucleotides, the CDR3 is TGCGCCAGCAGTGAGTCGAGGGGCAGAACGGAGACCTACGAGCAGTACTTC.

The rearrangement links TRBV28 to TRBJ2-7; 8 bases are shared with TRBD1. The CDR3 extends over 13 amino acids. Germline lookup yields CDR1 MDHEN and CDR2 SYDVKM. With 7 bases clipped from V and 2 bases from J, the junction kept 4 bases outside the gene matches. The CDR3 here is CASTTGDPYEQYF. CDR3 sequence (DNA): TGTGCCAGCACGACAGGGGACCCCTACGAGCAGTACTTC. Using reference TRBV28 and TRBJ2-7 for the parts outside the CDR3, the full variable domain is DVKVTQSSRYLVKRTGEKVFLECVQDMDHENMFWYRQDPGLGLRLIYFSYDVKMKEKGDIPEGYSVSREKKERFSLILESASTNQTSMYLCASTTGDPYEQYFGPGTRLTVT.

This rearrangement joins TRBV9 to TRBJ1-2; D perhaps matches TRBD1 (5 bases). The CDR3 is made up of 12 amino acids. V lost 7 bases, J lost 3 bases, and 10 bases lay in between. Germline CDR1 and CDR2: SGDLS and YYNGEE. This chain's CDR3 is CASWDRYYGYTF. The CDR3 bases are TGTGCCAGCTGGGACCGATACTATGGCTACACCTTC.

The rearrangement links TRBV30 to TRBJ2-7, with 12 bases identical to TRBD2. Per germline, CDR1 GTSNPN and CDR2 SVGIG (reference sequence). The CDR3 is 12 amino acids. The ends lost 7 bases at V and 3 bases at J; junction bases unmatched: 1. DNA of the CDR3: TGTGCCTTGACTAGCGGGAGCTACGAGCAGTACTTC. This encodes CALTSGSYEQYF. The whole variable domain, filled in from reference TRBV30 and TRBJ2-7, reads SQTIHQWPATLVQPVGSPLSLECTVEGTSNPNLYWYRQAAGRGLQLLFYSVGIGQISSEVPQNLSASRPQDRQFILSSKKLLLSDSGFYLCALTSGSYEQYFGPGTRLTVT.

V usage is TRBV2 and J usage is TRBJ1-5, with D perhaps matching TRBD1 (6 bases). Trimming removed 6 bases at V and 2 bases at J, with 11 bases between. CDR3 length equals 14 residues. Per the germline V gene, CDR1 is SNHLY and CDR2 is FYNNEI. The CDR3 DNA is TGTGCCAGCAGGGGGGGGCCGGGCAATCAGCCCCAGCATTTT. This codes for CASRGGPGNQPQHF.

This clone was seen once. The V and J genes are TRBV28 and TRBJ2-1; 9 bases are shared with TRBD1. Trimming at V came to 5 bases and at J to 1 base, leaving 6 bases not matched to a gene. The length of the CDR3 is 16 residues. Germline V gives CDR1 MDHEN, CDR2 SYDVKM. The CDR3 bases are TGTGCCAGCAGTCGACCGGGACAGGGTTCCTACAATGAGCAGTTCTTC. Protein sequence: CASSRPGQGSYNEQFF.

The chain uses TRBV30 and TRBJ1-2; 8 nucleotides align to TRBD1. CDR1 is GTSNPN, CDR2 SVGIG, per germline (reference sequence). There are 13 residues in the CDR3. The junction had 9 bases not matched to a gene; V was cut back by 5 bases and J by 7 bases. In DNA form, the CDR3 reads TGTGCCTGGGGACGGACAGGGTGGGGTGGCTACACCTTC. Its protein is CAWGRTGWGGYTF.

The chain links TRBV7-8 to TRBJ1-2; 8 bases line up with TRBD1. The CDR3 has 14 residues. V was pared by 5 bases and J by 2 bases, with 4 bases of the junction left unmatched. Germline CDR1 reads SGHVS; CDR2 reads FQNEAQ. CDR3 amino acids: CASSPRTGNYGYTF. CDR3 in DNA: TGTGCCAGCAGCCCGCGGACAGGGAACTATGGCTACACCTTC.

The rearrangement joins TRBV7-2 to TRBJ2-7, with D possibly matching TRBD2 (5 bases). Germline-derived CDR1 and CDR2 are SGHTA and FQGNSA. V dropped 4 bases and J dropped 4 bases, with 8 bases sitting between them. The CDR3 is 12 residues long. Here the CDR3 DNA reads TGTGCCAGCAGCTCGGGATATTACGAGCAGTACTTC. Encoded protein: CASSSGYYEQYF.

This chain connects TRBV6-6 to TRBJ2-3; 9 bases line up with TRBD2. Unmatched junction bases numbered 6, after V lost 6 bases and J lost 2 bases. CDR3 length equals 15 residues. The germline V gene has CDR1 MNHNY and CDR2 SVGAGI (reference sequence). For the CDR3, the DNA is TGTGCCAGCAGAAGCATAGCGGGAGCCACAGATACGCAGTATTTT. This encodes CASRSIAGATDTQYF.

The chain joins TRBV2 to TRBJ2-3; 9 bases agree with TRBD1. V gave up 6 bases and J gave up 5 bases; unmatched junction bases: 9. Germline values: CDR1 SNHLY, CDR2 FYNNEI. The CDR3 is made up of 15 amino acids. CDR3 nucleotide sequence: TGTGCCAGCAGGTACAGGGGGCGAGAGGGAGATACGCAGTATTTT. Protein: CASRYRGREGDTQYF.

The chain couples TRBV5-4 to TRBJ1-1, with D tentatively TRBD1 (5 bases). V lost 3 bases to trimming and J lost 5 bases, with 14 bases between them. The CDR3 spans 14 residues. Per the germline V gene, CDR1 is SGHNT and CDR2 is YYREEE (reference sequence). The chain's CDR3 is CASSSGIRSTEAFF. CDR3 sequence (DNA): TGTGCCAGCAGCTCAGGGATTAGGTCGACTGAAGCTTTCTTT.

J is TRBJ2-5 and V is TRBV2; D is ambiguous. CDR3 size: 13 residues. The germline V gene has CDR1 SNHLY and CDR2 FYNNEI. V was shortened by 3 bases and J by 0 bases, with 5 bases between the two germline ends. The CDR3, as DNA: TGTGCCAGCAGTGAGGAGAACCAAGAGACCCAGTACTTC. It specifies CASSEENQETQYF.

This clone has a handful of counts. The chain employs TRBV24-1 and TRBJ2-1, with TRBD2 identical over 8 bases. Trimming at V came to 5 bases and at J to 5 bases, leaving 10 bases not matched to a gene. The CDR3 is 16 amino acids. CDR1 and CDR2 (germline): KGHDR, SFDVKD. CDR3: CATSVNPGLGDNEQFF. The DNA of the CDR3 is TGTGCCACCAGTGTTAATCCGGGACTAGGGGACAATGAGCAGTTCTTC.

This chain links TRBV5-4 with TRBJ2-3; D not certain. Per germline, CDR1 SGHNT and CDR2 YYREEE (reference sequence). This CDR3 contains 14 residues. The V gene lost 3 bases and the J gene lost 1 base, with 9 bases spanning the gap. The chain's CDR3 is CASSSEIGTDTQYF. In DNA, the CDR3 is TGTGCCAGCAGCTCAGAGATTGGCACAGATACGCAGTATTTT.

The rearrangement joins TRBV24-1 to TRBJ2-1; D call uncertain. Germline V gives CDR1 KGHDR, CDR2 SFDVKD. CDR3 length equals 17 residues. Trimming removed 5 bases at V and 0 bases at J, with 16 bases between. The CDR3 spells CATSARADHPSYNEQFF. The CDR3 nucleotides read TGTGCCACCAGTGCTAGGGCGGACCATCCCTCCTACAATGAGCAGTTCTTC.